The T cell receptor (beta chain) under discussion was sequenced for a study of T cells in Graves' hyperthyroidism and ophthalmopathy. Ophthalmopathy cases scored 3 or more on the Clinical Activity Score and 4 or more on NOSPECS grade, with duration below 3 months. On the basis of clinical symptoms, serum thyroxine and TRAb, thyroid ultrasound and orbital computed tomography, diagnoses were made. This clonotype was observed a handful of times. Its antigen is not known. Amplification of TCR beta CDR3 regions was performed using RNA transcripts as template. RT-PCR in the first round (using the HTBI primer set) targeted the TCR CDR3. Each CDR3 protein gets one entry after TCRdb re-called the multiplex PCR reads with MiXCR. Here the sample spans some 650,000 distinct CDR3 sequences, approximately 15% being singletons. Germline CDR1 SGHVS, CDR2 FQNEAQ. CDR3 length equals 18 residues. The junction had 12 bases not matched to a gene; V was cut back by 2 bases and J by 4 bases.

Study-level results: Appearing also in blood were most of the thyroid clonotypes expanded above 0.001.

This receptor was identified in a woman aged 40 to 50 with Graves' ophthalmopathy. V and J are TRBV7-8 and TRBJ2-2; TRBD2 matches 8 bases. The source material was blood. The CDR3: CASSLQSGGPPGTGELFF. The CDR3 region has the DNA TGTGCCAGCAGCTTACAGTCGGGAGGGCCCCCCGGCACCGGGGAGCTGTTTTTT.